This T cell receptor (beta chain) emerged from a study of tumor and adjacent non-tumor tissue in lung cancer. Across the study: Around 4.2 million productive TCRbeta reads were obtained per sample on average.

No cell sorting was done before RNA was extracted from the tissue. V gave up 4 bases and J gave up 0 bases, with 9 bases separating them. Germline CDR1 reads SQVTM; CDR2 reads ANQGSEA. This CDR3 has 14 residues. A note on this clonotype: Its antigen remains unidentified.

Study-wide results and limits: Normal lung showed higher cumulative top 100 clone frequency than tumor.

The library came from three nested PCR rounds adapted from ARM-PCR protocols. One entry per CDR3 protein results from TCRdb running MiXCR on the multiplex PCR reads. The sample yields approximately 76,000 distinct CDR3 sequences, around 65% seen once. The clonotype originates from a woman aged 70-85 years with non-small cell lung cancer. The sequencing input was lung tumor tissue. The V gene is TRBV29-1, the J gene TRBJ2-2; D is uncertain. The CDR3 DNA reads TGCAGCGTTGGTTGTAGAACGAACACCGGGGAGCTGTTTTTT. This translates into CSVGCRTNTGELFF.